Sequencing of this T cell receptor (beta chain) was carried out in a study of blood T cell repertoires in COVID-19. Turning to the study itself: There were acute and convalescent COVID-19 samples, and they came from the United States, Italy and Spain.

Germline V gives CDR1 MNHEY, CDR2 SMNVEV (reference sequence). The CDR3 contains 15 residues. The trim removed 3 bases at V and 5 bases at J, leaving 7 bases unmatched. Clones were sequenced by immunoSEQ multiplex PCR, and TCRdb holds only the in-frame ones, with some missing. The sample consists of fewer than 400,000 clones, over 70% of them appearing once. Everyone who took part was 18 to 89 years old, and they came from about two dozen US areas. Two negative PCRs, clearance, or symptom resolution had been documented for recovered Cohort 3 donors. The clonotype was recovered from a man aged 25-45 years who had recovered from COVID-19. What was sequenced was PBMCs or T cells enriched from blood (not recorded which). This rearrangement joins TRBV27 to TRBJ2-5; 9 positions match TRBD2. This CDR3 reads CASSFGGGAVETQYF. The CDR3 DNA follows: TGTGCCAGCAGTTTCGGCGGGGGGGCGGTGGAGACCCAGTACTTC.